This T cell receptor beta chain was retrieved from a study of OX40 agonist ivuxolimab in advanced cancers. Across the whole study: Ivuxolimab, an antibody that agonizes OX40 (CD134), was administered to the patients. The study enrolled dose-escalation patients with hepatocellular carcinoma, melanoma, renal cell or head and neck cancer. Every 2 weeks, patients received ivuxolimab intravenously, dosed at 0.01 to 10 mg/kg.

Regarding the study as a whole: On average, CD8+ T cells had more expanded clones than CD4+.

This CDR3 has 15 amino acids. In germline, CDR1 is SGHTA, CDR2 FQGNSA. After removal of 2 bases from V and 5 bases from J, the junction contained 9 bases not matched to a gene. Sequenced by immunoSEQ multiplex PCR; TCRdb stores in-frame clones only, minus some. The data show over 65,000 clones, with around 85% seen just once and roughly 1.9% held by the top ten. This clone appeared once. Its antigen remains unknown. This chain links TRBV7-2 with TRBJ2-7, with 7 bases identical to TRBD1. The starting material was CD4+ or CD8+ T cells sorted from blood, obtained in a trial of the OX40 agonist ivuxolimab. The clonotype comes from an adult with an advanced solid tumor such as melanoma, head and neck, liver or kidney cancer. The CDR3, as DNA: TGTGCCAGCAGCTTAAGGGGGCCCGGGACAGACGAGCAGTACTTC. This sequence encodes CASSLRGPGTDEQYF.